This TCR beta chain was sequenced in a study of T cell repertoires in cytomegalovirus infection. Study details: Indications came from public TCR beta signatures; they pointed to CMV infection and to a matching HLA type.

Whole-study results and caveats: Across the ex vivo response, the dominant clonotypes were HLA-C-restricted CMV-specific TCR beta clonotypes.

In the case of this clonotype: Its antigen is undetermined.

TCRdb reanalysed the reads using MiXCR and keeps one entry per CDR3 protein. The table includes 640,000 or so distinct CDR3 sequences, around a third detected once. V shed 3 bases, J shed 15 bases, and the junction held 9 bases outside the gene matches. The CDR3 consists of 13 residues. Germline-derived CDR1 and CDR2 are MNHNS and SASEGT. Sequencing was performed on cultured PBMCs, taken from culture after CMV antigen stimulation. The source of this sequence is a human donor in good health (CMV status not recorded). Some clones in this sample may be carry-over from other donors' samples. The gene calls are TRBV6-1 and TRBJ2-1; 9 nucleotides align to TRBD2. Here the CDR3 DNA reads TGTGCCAGCAGTGAGATCCCGGGACTAGCTCTGTTCTTC. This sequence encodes CASSEIPGLALFF.